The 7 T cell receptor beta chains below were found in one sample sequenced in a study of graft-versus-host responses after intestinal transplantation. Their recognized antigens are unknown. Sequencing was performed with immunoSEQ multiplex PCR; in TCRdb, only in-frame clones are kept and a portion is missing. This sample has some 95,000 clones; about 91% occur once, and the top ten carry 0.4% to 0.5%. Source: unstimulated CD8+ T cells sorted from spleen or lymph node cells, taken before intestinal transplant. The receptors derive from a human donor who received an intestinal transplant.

The CDR3 loop is CASSLGLTEAFF. DNA for the CDR3: TGTGCCAGCAGCTTAGGCCTCACTGAAGCTTTCTTT. The rearrangement links TRBV13 to TRBJ1-1; D not resolved. The CDR3 sequence is 12 residues long. V was cut by 0 bases and J by 4 bases, with 3 bases left in between. Germline V gives CDR1 PRHDT, CDR2 FYEKMQ (reference sequence).

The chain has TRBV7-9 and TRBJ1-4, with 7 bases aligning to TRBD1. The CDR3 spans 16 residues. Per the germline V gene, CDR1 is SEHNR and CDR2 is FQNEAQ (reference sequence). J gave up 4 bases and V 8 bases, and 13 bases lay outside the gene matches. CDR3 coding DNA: TGTGCCAGCGCCAGCTTCCGGGACAGCGATAATGAAAAACTGTTTTTT. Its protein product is CASASFRDSDNEKLFF.

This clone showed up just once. The chain's CDR3 is CASSPQGGKSEQYF. The DNA for the CDR3 is TGTGCCAGCAGTCCGCAGGGTGGAAAAAGCGAGCAGTACTTC. The chain uses TRBV7-2 and TRBJ2-7; D is possibly TRBD1 (5 bases). The V gene lost 6 bases and the J gene lost 6 bases, with 18 bases spanning the gap. The CDR3 totals 14 residues. Germline V gene data show CDR1 as SGHTA and CDR2 as FQGNSA.

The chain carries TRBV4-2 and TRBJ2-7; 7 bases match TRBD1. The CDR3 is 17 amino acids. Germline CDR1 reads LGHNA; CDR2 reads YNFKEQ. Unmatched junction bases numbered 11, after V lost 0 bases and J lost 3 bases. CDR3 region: CASSQDFRDSRVYEQYF. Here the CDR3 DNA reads TGTGCCAGCAGCCAAGATTTTCGGGACAGTAGGGTCTACGAGCAGTACTTC.

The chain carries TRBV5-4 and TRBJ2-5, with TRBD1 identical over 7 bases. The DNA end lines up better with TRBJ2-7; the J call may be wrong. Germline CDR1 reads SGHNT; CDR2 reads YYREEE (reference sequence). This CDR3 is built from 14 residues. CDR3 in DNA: TGTGCCAGCAGCACCCCGGGACAGAACCACGAGCAGTACTTC. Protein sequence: CASSTPGQNHEQYF.

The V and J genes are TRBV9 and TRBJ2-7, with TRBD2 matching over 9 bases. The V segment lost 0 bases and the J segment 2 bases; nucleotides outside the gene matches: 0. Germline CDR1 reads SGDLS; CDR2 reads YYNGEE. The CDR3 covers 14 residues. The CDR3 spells CASSVASGTYEQYF. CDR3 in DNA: TGTGCCAGCAGCGTAGCTAGCGGGACCTACGAGCAGTACTTC.

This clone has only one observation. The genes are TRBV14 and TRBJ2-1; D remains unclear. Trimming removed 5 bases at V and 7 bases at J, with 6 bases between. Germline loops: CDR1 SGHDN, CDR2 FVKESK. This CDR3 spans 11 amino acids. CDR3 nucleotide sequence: TGTGCCAGCAGCATCGCGAATGAGCAGTTCTTC. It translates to CASSIANEQFF.